The T cell receptor (beta chain) described here comes from a study of blood T cell repertoires in COVID-19. Overall study: Material from acute and convalescent COVID-19 was sourced from the United States, Italy and Spain.

Authors' data handling: Reference gene primer amplification in the assay estimated nucleated cell counts. Using immunoSEQ multiplex PCR, the repertoire was profiled, and TCRdb retains in-frame clones only, with some absent. The V and J calls and clone size were taken over from that table, and D and trimming were inferred from the DNA. The repertoire holds roughly 700,000 clones, with about 87% as singletons. CDR1 KGHDR and CDR2 SFDVKD come from the germline V gene. The CDR3 sequence is 13 residues long. Between the trimmed V and J ends, which lost 0 bases and 6 bases, there was a span of 5 bases. The chain employs TRBV24-1 and TRBJ2-4; D gene uncertain. Sequenced sample: peripheral blood. This TCR was sampled from a woman younger than 30 with acute or convalescent COVID-19. DNA for the CDR3: TGTGCCACCAGTGATTTGTCAGGAAACATTCAGTACTTC. Protein product: CATSDLSGNIQYF.